The 28 T cell receptor beta chains reported below all come from one sample, sequenced in a study of STAT5B mutations in CD4+ large granular lymphocyte leukemia. Sequencing used immunoSEQ multiplex PCR; TCRdb keeps in-frame clones, though not all of them. Here the sample spans 30,000 to 40,000 clones, more than 65% being singletons. Specimen: CD4+ T cells from blood buffy coats. The source of these receptors is a human donor in good health.

The chain carries TRBV4-1 and TRBJ1-6; D ambiguous. V lost 0 bases to trimming and J lost 4 bases, with 10 bases between them. The CDR3 contains 16 residues. Germline assignment: CDR1 MGHRA and CDR2 YSYEKL. CDR3 in DNA: TGCGCCAGCAGCCAAGATAGGCGGGGATATAATTCACCCCTCCACTTT. Translated, it gives CASSQDRRGYNSPLHF.

The gene calls are TRBV20-1 and TRBJ2-3, with D hard to call. The V end was cut by 5 bases, the J end by 7 bases, with 10 bases between. Germline CDR1 is DFQATT and CDR2 is SNEGSKA (reference sequence). The CDR3 has 11 amino acids. CDR3 DNA: TGCAGTGCTTCTCCATCCAATACGCAGTATTTT. This sequence encodes CSASPSNTQYF.

This clone was seen once. The chain uses TRBV18 and TRBJ2-3; possible D gene TRBD2, 6 bases. V was trimmed by 2 bases and J by 0 bases, leaving 9 bases between them. Per germline, CDR1 KGHSH and CDR2 LQKENI. The CDR3 is 15 residues long. The CDR3 region is CASSPLAGSTDTQYF. The CDR3 DNA reads TGTGCCAGCTCACCATTGGCGGGGAGCACAGATACGCAGTATTTT.

The genes are TRBV5-1 and TRBJ2-7, with unresolved D. Trimming left V 5 bases short and J 0 bases short, with 9 bases between. Per germline, CDR1 SGHRS and CDR2 YFSETQ. This CDR3 region has 13 residues. This CDR3 is CASRPQSSYEQYF. CDR3 DNA sequence: TGCGCCAGCAGGCCGCAGAGCTCCTACGAGCAGTACTTC.

The chain combines TRBV18 with TRBJ2-3; 8 bases map to TRBD2. This CDR3 comprises 13 residues. V lost 6 bases, J lost 3 bases, and 2 bases stayed unmatched. Looked up from germline, CDR1 is KGHSH and CDR2 is LQKENI. CDR3 coding DNA: TGTGCCAGCTCTACTAGCGGTACAGATACGCAGTATTTT. Encoded protein: CASSTSGTDTQYF.

The chain recombines TRBV6-5 with TRBJ2-2; the match to TRBD1 covers 8 bases. From germline, CDR1 is MNHEY and CDR2 SVGAGI. This CDR3 has 14 amino acids. The trim removed 5 bases at V and 5 bases at J, leaving 4 bases unmatched. DNA of the CDR3: TGTGCCAGCAGTAGACAGGGGAGGACCGGGGAGCTGTTTTTT. It translates to CASSRQGRTGELFF.

This clone was picked up a small number of times. The rearrangement joins TRBV7-6 to TRBJ1-1, with D maybe TRBD1 (6 bases). CDR3 length: 14 amino acids. V was shortened by 4 bases and J by 4 bases, with 13 bases between the two germline ends. CDR1 and CDR2 from the germline V gene are SGHVS and FNYEAQ. This CDR3 reads CASSWGARGTEAFF. CDR3 coding DNA: TGTGCCAGCAGCTGGGGGGCGCGGGGCACTGAAGCTTTCTTT.

This rearrangement joins TRBV27 to TRBJ2-7; D is ambiguous. This CDR3 spans 14 amino acids. The germline V gene encodes CDR1 MNHEY and CDR2 SMNVEV (reference sequence). V gave up 2 bases and J gave up 3 bases, with 11 bases separating them. CDR3 in amino acids: CASSLKVTLYEQYF. DNA of the CDR3: TGTGCCAGCAGTTTAAAGGTCACCCTCTACGAGCAGTACTTC.

V gene TRBV6-6 combines with J gene TRBJ2-7, with TRBD1 identical over 7 bases. The CDR3 covers 16 residues. With 6 bases clipped from V and 0 bases from J, the junction kept 11 bases outside the gene matches. Germline values: CDR1 MNHNY, CDR2 SVGAGI (reference sequence). CDR3 nucleotide sequence: TGTGCCAGCAGCTCCCAAGGGGGCCCCGGCTCCTACGAGCAGTACTTC. Its translation is CASSSQGGPGSYEQYF.

The V and J genes are TRBV29-1 and TRBJ1-5, with D maybe TRBD1 (5 bases). V gave up 4 bases and J gave up 0 bases, with 10 bases separating them. Germline CDR1 reads SQVTM; CDR2 reads ANQGSEA. The CDR3 extends over 14 amino acids. CDR3 sequence reads: CSVAGQGSNQPQHF. The CDR3 nucleotides are TGCAGCGTTGCGGGGCAGGGTAGCAATCAGCCCCAGCATTTT.

This clone was detected only once. CDR3: CASSLAPGQGGTEAFF. In DNA form, the CDR3 reads TGTGCCAGCAGCTTAGCACCGGGACAGGGAGGCACTGAAGCTTTCTTT. The chain joins TRBV7-9 to TRBJ1-1, with TRBD1 matching 9 bases. The CDR3 is 16 residues long. From germline, CDR1 is SEHNR and CDR2 FQNEAQ (reference sequence). The J segment lost 4 bases and the V segment lost 0 bases, leaving 6 bases of the junction unmatched.

This clone appeared a few times. The chain links TRBV20-1 to TRBJ2-1; 7 positions agree with TRBD1. The CDR3 contains 11 residues. Germline values: CDR1 DFQATT, CDR2 SNEGSKA (reference sequence). V gave up 4 bases and J gave up 9 bases; unmatched junction bases: 3. The CDR3: CSATTGLEQFF. In DNA, the CDR3 is TGCAGTGCTACGACAGGGCTTGAGCAGTTCTTC.

A few counts support this clone. V usage is TRBV19 and J usage is TRBJ2-2, with TRBD1 matching 10 bases. Germline CDR1 is LNHDA and CDR2 is SQIVND (reference sequence). V gave up 7 bases and J gave up 4 bases; unmatched junction bases: 3. This CDR3 spans 14 amino acids. CDR3 bases: TGTGCCAGTACCGGGACAGGGGTCACCGGGGAGCTGTTTTTT. Its translation: CASTGTGVTGELFF. Together with reference TRBV19 and TRBJ2-2, the CDR3 gives the full variable domain: DGGITQSPKYLFRKEGQNVTLSCEQNLNHDAMYWYRQDPGQGLRLIYYSQIVNDFQKGDIAEGYSVSREKKESFPLTVTSAQKNPTAFYLCASTGTGVTGELFFGEGSRLTVL.

CDR3 in DNA: TGTGCCAGTAGTACCCCCGGCAGGGGGCGCGGGGGCATCGAGCAGTACTTC. It is translated as CASSTPGRGRGGIEQYF. The rearrangement links TRBV19 to TRBJ2-7; weak D call: TRBD1 (8 bases). The V gene lost 4 bases and the J gene lost 6 bases, with 25 bases spanning the gap. The germline V gene has CDR1 LNHDA and CDR2 SQIVND (reference sequence). This CDR3 comprises 17 residues. The full variable domain, rest sourced from reference TRBV19 and TRBJ2-7, is DGGITQSPKYLFRKEGQNVTLSCEQNLNHDAMYWYRQDPGQGLRLIYYSQIVNDFQKGDIAEGYSVSREKKESFPLTVTSAQKNPTAFYLCASSTPGRGRGGIEQYFGPGTRLTVT.

The chain recombines TRBV30 with TRBJ2-7; D unclear. The CDR3 sequence is 14 residues long. Trimming took off 2 bases at V and 11 bases at J, with 22 bases between the two ends. CDR1 and CDR2 (germline): GTSNPN, SVGIG (reference sequence). The chain's CDR3 is CAWSHSRGPVHEYF. Written as DNA, the CDR3 is TGTGCCTGGAGTCATAGCAGAGGTCCCGTTCATGAGTACTTC.

This chain connects TRBV30 to TRBJ2-7; D is unresolved. This CDR3 has 12 residues. Trimming removed 5 bases at V and 7 bases at J, with 15 bases between. Germline V gives CDR1 GTSNPN, CDR2 SVGIG (reference sequence). CDR3: CAWSIPPGEQYF. The DNA of the CDR3 is TGTGCCTGGTCCATTCCCCCTGGGGAGCAGTACTTC.

The chain employs TRBV6-1 and TRBJ1-1; D is ambiguous. Germline CDR1 and CDR2: MNHNS and SASEGT. The V and J ends lost 0 bases and 0 bases respectively, with 8 bases between them. CDR3 length equals 15 residues. In DNA, the CDR3 is TGTGCCAGCAGTGAAGCGGTAGGACTGAACACTGAAGCTTTCTTT. It yields the protein CASSEAVGLNTEAFF.

The V gene is TRBV27, the J gene TRBJ2-2, with a possible D match to TRBD2 (7 bases). Per the germline V gene, CDR1 is MNHEY and CDR2 is SMNVEV (reference sequence). The V gene lost 6 bases and the J gene lost 4 bases, with 15 bases spanning the gap. The CDR3 length is 15 residues. CDR3 sequence: CASRVPGGSTGELFF. The CDR3 DNA is TGTGCCAGCAGGGTCCCGGGGGGCAGCACCGGGGAGCTGTTTTTT.

The chain joins TRBV7-3 to TRBJ2-7, with no clear D. There are 13 residues in the CDR3. CDR1 and CDR2 from the germline V gene are SGHTA and FQGTGA. V shed 11 bases and J shed 6 bases, with 20 bases lying between them. The CDR3 spells CAPKPLPGGEQYF. The CDR3 DNA follows: TGTGCCCCCAAACCCCTCCCCGGCGGCGAGCAGTACTTC.

This rearrangement joins TRBV19 to TRBJ2-2; D tentatively reads TRBD1 or TRBD2 (5 bases each). CDR1 is LNHDA, CDR2 SQIVND, per germline (reference sequence). This CDR3 has 17 amino acids. The V gene lost 0 bases and the J gene lost 0 bases, with 11 bases spanning the gap. The CDR3 reads CASSIDQGPANTGELFF. The CDR3, as DNA: TGTGCCAGTAGTATAGATCAGGGACCCGCGAACACCGGGGAGCTGTTTTTT.

The chain has TRBV5-4 and TRBJ2-3; 7 nucleotides align to TRBD2. The germline V gene has CDR1 SGHNT and CDR2 YYREEE (reference sequence). The V segment lost 0 bases and the J segment 3 bases; nucleotides outside the gene matches: 7. The CDR3 loop spans 16 amino acids. CDR3 sequence reads: CASSLEAGVGTDTQYF. The CDR3 coding sequence is TGTGCCAGCAGCTTGGAGGCGGGAGTAGGGACAGATACGCAGTATTTT.

This chain joins TRBV9 and TRBJ2-1; a possible D gene is TRBD1 (6 bases). The CDR3 runs 15 residues. The V gene lost 2 bases and the J gene lost 8 bases, with 17 bases spanning the gap. In germline, CDR1 is SGDLS, CDR2 YYNGEE. As DNA, the CDR3 is TGTGCCAGCAGCGTGACCGGGACACGAACGGATGAGCAGTTCTTC. Protein product: CASSVTGTRTDEQFF. Full variable domain (missing parts from reference TRBV9 and TRBJ2-1): DSGVTQTPKHLITATGQRVTLRCSPRSGDLSVYWYQQSLDQGLQFLIQYYNGEERAKGNILERFSAQQFPDLHSELNLSSLELGDSALYFCASSVTGTRTDEQFFGPGTRLTVL.

The chain couples TRBV18 to TRBJ1-2; 8 nucleotides line up with TRBD1. Germline CDR1 KGHSH, CDR2 LQKENI. The CDR3 contains 15 residues. After removal of 4 bases from V and 4 bases from J, the junction contained 8 bases not matched to a gene. Written as DNA, the CDR3 is TGTGCCAGCTCACGCAACAGGGGGGAGTCCTATGGCTACACCTTC. It is translated as CASSRNRGESYGYTF. The full variable domain, with the rest looked up from reference TRBV18 and TRBJ1-2, is NAGVMQNPRHLVRRRGQEARLRCSPMKGHSHVYWYRQLPEEGLKFMVYLQKENIIDESGMPKERFSAEFPKEGPSILRIQQVVRGDSAAYFCASSRNRGESYGYTFGSGTRLTVV.

The V call is TRBV11-2, the J call TRBJ2-7; the D gene is possibly TRBD1 (6 bases). Germline CDR1 SGHAT, CDR2 FQNNGV. With 5 bases removed from V and 6 bases from J, the gap between germline ends came to 11 bases. The CDR3 runs to 12 residues. The CDR3 sequence: CASSPGVLEQYF. In DNA form, the CDR3 reads TGTGCCAGCAGCCCAGGGGTCCTCGAGCAGTACTTC.

This chain joins TRBV14 and TRBJ2-1; D is uncertain. Germline V gene lookup returns CDR1 SGHDN and CDR2 FVKESK. V was shortened by 1 base and J by 0 bases, with 7 bases between the two germline ends. The CDR3 is 15 amino acids. CDR3 sequence (DNA): TGTGCCAGCAGCCAAGTTATGGTCTCCTACAATGAGCAGTTCTTC. Encoded protein: CASSQVMVSYNEQFF.

The V gene is TRBV5-4, the J gene TRBJ2-2; TRBD1 might be the D (6 bases). The V gene lost 0 bases and the J gene lost 7 bases, with 10 bases spanning the gap. This CDR3 is built from 14 residues. Germline V CDR1 and CDR2: SGHNT, YYREEE (reference sequence). The CDR3 bases are TGTGCCAGCAGCTTGGTGGGGGCCGGCGGGGAGCTGTTTTTT. This codes for CASSLVGAGGELFF.

The chain employs TRBV11-2 and TRBJ1-1, with 9 positions matching TRBD1. The CDR3 is 17 amino acids. The germline V gene encodes CDR1 SGHAT and CDR2 FQNNGV. V lost 3 bases and J lost 5; bases outside the gene matches: 13. DNA for the CDR3: TGTGCCAGCAGCTTCGGGTTGGGACAGGGTCGTCAAACTGAAGCTTTCTTT. This sequence encodes CASSFGLGQGRQTEAFF. The whole variable domain, remainder taken from reference TRBV11-2 and TRBJ1-1, is EAGVAQSPRYKIIEKRQSVAFWCNPISGHATLYWYQQILGQGPKLLIQFQNNGVVDDSQLPKDRFSAERLKGVDSTLKIQPAKLEDSAVYLCASSFGLGQGRQTEAFFGQGTRLTVV.

This chain connects TRBV30 to TRBJ1-1; D gene unclear. The V gene's germline CDR1 is GTSNPN and CDR2 SVGIG (reference sequence). The CDR3 covers 14 residues. Trimming stripped 0 bases from V and 0 bases from J, with 8 bases between. The CDR3 DNA reads as TGTGCCTGGAGTGTACGACCCATGAACACTGAAGCTTTCTTT. Its translation: CAWSVRPMNTEAFF.